This T cell receptor beta chain was recorded in a study of regulatory T cells in long-lasting Graves disease. Across the whole study: Persistence in Graves' disease denoted antithyroid drug use beyond 5 years alongside positive TSH receptor antibodies.

A word on this clonotype: Its antigen is undetermined.

Construction of TCR beta libraries relied on iRepertoire HTBI primers and on Arm-PCR targeting CDR3 regions. Original handling: The samples yielded about 63 TRBV and 14 TRBJ segments. TCRdb fed the multiplex PCR reads into MiXCR, producing one record per CDR3 protein. The V and J calls follow TCRdb's processing rather than the paper's. The data show roughly 500,000 distinct CDR3 sequences, around 21% seen once. General study points: Among the persistent patients, 2,741 public clonotypes were shared, more than the approximately 1,000 shared among new patients. Peripheral blood alone, not thyroid tissue, underwent study.

Trimming cost V 7 bases and J 6 bases, with 13 bases left between them. Germline-derived CDR1 and CDR2 are LNHDA and SQIVND (reference sequence). The CDR3 has 13 amino acids. Sample time point: persistent/refractory GD, antithyroid drugs over 5 years with positive TRAb. Following extraction of RNA from PBMCs, that RNA was used to make the TCR library. The origin of this receptor is a female donor with Graves disease. This material consisted of peripheral blood mononuclear cells (PBMCs), taken when the disease was refractory, from a patient treated with antithyroid drugs. The rearrangement uses TRBV19 and TRBJ2-1; tentative D call: TRBD1 (6 bases). DNA of the CDR3: TGTGCCAGTACCAACAGGGAAGGCAATGAGCAGTTCTTC. This translates into CASTNREGNEQFF.